These T cell receptor beta chains were read from a single sample in a study of cytomegalovirus exposure and HLA in healthy donors. Data came from immunoSEQ multiplex PCR; TCRdb stores just in-frame clones and leaves some out. This table has over 65,000 clones, around 77% appearing once. What was sequenced was PBMCs. Receptors originate from a man aged 45 to 65 in good health and CMV-seronegative. Each CDR3 is given with its conserved first and last residue. Fields, in order: clone size, D gene, V gene, J gene, CDR3 protein, CDR3 DNA. D genes are given only for firm matches. Only part of the rows carry a size: once, few, many, or a class if the clone is expanded.

>-|TRBD1|TRBV18|TRBJ2-1
CASSFDRADEQFF
TGTGCCAGCTCATTCGACAGGGCGGATGAGCAGTTCTTC
>-|-|TRBV2|TRBJ2-4
CASSETIPAKNIQYF
TGTGCCAGCAGTGAAACTATCCCGGCCAAAAACATTCAGTACTTC
>-|-|TRBV6-6|TRBJ2-1
CASSYRGFRDNEQFF
TGTGCCAGCAGTTACCGGGGTTTTAGGGACAATGAGCAGTTCTTC
>-|-|TRBV18|TRBJ2-1
CASSPGGLGRSSSYNEQFF
TGTGCCAGCTCACCAGGCGGGCTGGGCCGATCGAGCTCCTACAATGAGCAGTTCTTC
>once|-|TRBV13|TRBJ2-3
CASSFLGRGPNRDTQYF
TGTGCCAGCAGCTTCCTCGGGCGCGGGCCGAATCGGGATACGCAGTATTTT
>-|-|TRBV4-1|TRBJ2-6
CASSRGQGGASGANVLTF
TGCGCCAGCAGCCGAGGACAGGGAGGGGCCTCTGGGGCCAACGTCCTGACTTTC
>-|-|TRBV5-4|TRBJ2-3
CASSLWGLQATDTQYF
TGTGCCAGCAGCTTGTGGGGACTCCAAGCCACAGATACGCAGTATTTT
>once|TRBD1|TRBV6-6|TRBJ1-2
CASSSRTGKVYGYTF
TGTGCCAGCAGCTCACGGACAGGGAAGGTCTATGGCTACACCTTC
>-|TRBD1|TRBV14|TRBJ2-5
CASSRVTGAGKTQYF
TGTGCCAGCAGCCGAGTGACAGGGGCGGGAAAGACCCAGTACTTC
>-|-|TRBV5-6|TRBJ1-3
CASSSLGDFSGNTIYF
TGTGCCAGCAGCTCCCTGGGGGACTTCTCTGGAAACACCATATATTTT
>once|TRBD1|TRBV7-6|TRBJ2-2
CASSADRGDTRGLFF
TGTGCCAGCAGCGCCGACAGGGGGGATACCAGGGGGCTGTTTTTT
>-|-|TRBV9|TRBJ2-3
CASSSGDSRVRDTQYF
TGTGCCAGCAGCTCTGGAGATAGTAGAGTTAGGGATACGCAGTATTTT
>-|TRBD2|TRBV28|TRBJ2-1
CASSLLRGGYNEQFF
TGTGCCAGCAGTCTACTTCGGGGGGGTTACAATGAGCAGTTCTTC
>-|TRBD2|TRBV2|TRBJ2-3
CASRLPSGGRTSTDTQYF
TGTGCCAGCAGGCTACCTAGCGGGGGGCGAACTAGCACAGATACGCAGTATTTT
>-|TRBD2|TRBV19|TRBJ2-1
CASSIASGGASSYNEQFF
TGTGCCAGTAGTATAGCTAGCGGGGGGGCGAGCTCCTACAATGAGCAGTTCTTC
>-|-|TRBV2|TRBJ2-7
CASRFSSYEQYF
TGTGCCAGCAGGTTTTCGTCCTACGAGCAGTACTTC
>-|-|TRBV4-3|TRBJ2-5
CASSQDPGFAQYF
TGCGCCAGCAGCCAAGATCCCGGTTTTGCCCAGTACTTC
>-|-|TRBV5-4|TRBJ1-2
CASSLGTPGAHLNYGYTF
TGTGCCAGCAGCTTGGGAACCCCAGGGGCGCATTTGAACTATGGCTACACCTTC
>once|TRBD2|TRBV2|TRBJ2-3
CASSEIGPSGDTDTQYF
TGTGCCAGCAGTGAAATTGGGCCTAGCGGGGACACAGATACGCAGTATTTT
>-|-|TRBV19|TRBJ1-2
CAIRSDYGYTF
TGTGCCATTAGATCGGACTATGGCTACACCTTC
>-|-|TRBV6-1|TRBJ1-1
CASIPERVTEAFF
TGTGCCAGCATACCCGAGAGGGTCACTGAAGCTTTCTTT
>-|TRBD2|TRBV19|TRBJ2-1
CASSPRTSVNEQFF
TGTGCCAGTAGTCCCCGGACTAGCGTGAATGAGCAGTTCTTC
>-|TRBD1|TRBV28|TRBJ1-4
CASSLRQGFEELFF
TGTGCCAGCAGTCTCAGACAGGGGTTCGAGGAACTGTTTTTT
>-|TRBD1|TRBV13|TRBJ2-7
CASSGAGGISYEQYF
TGTGCCAGCAGCGGGGCAGGGGGTATCTCCTACGAGCAGTACTTC
>few|TRBD2|TRBV12-5|TRBJ2-5
CASGLGLLAEGETQYF
TGTGCTAGTGGTTTGGGCCTCCTAGCGGAGGGAGAGACCCAGTACTTC
>-|TRBD2|TRBV7-6|TRBJ2-1
CASSSSGGLYNEQFF
TGTGCCAGCAGCTCTAGCGGGGGCCTATACAATGAGCAGTTCTTC
>-|-|TRBV10-3|TRBJ2-7
CAIRATGSEQYF
TGTGCCATCAGGGCCACAGGCTCCGAGCAGTACTTC
>-|-|TRBV28|TRBJ1-2
CASSEQGVYGYTF
TGTGCCAGCAGTGAACAGGGAGTCTATGGCTACACCTTC
>-|-|TRBV5-1|TRBJ2-3
CASSLEDNTQYF
TGCGCCAGCAGCCTCGAGGACAATACGCAGTATTTT
>-|TRBD1|TRBV27|TRBJ2-7
CASSFPSGTGINEQYF
TGTGCCAGCAGTTTCCCCTCCGGGACAGGGATAAACGAGCAGTACTTC
>-|TRBD2|TRBV19|TRBJ2-6
CASSILRGVLSGANVPAF
TGTGCCAGTAGTATACTGCGGGGGGTTCTCTCTGGGGCCAACGTCCCGGCTTTC
>few|TRBD1|TRBV5-1|TRBJ2-7
CASSLGSGTEAYEQYF
TGCGCCAGCAGCTTGGGATCCGGGACAGAAGCCTACGAGCAGTACTTC
>-|-|TRBV19|TRBJ2-1
CASTNGVGQEQFF
TGTGCCAGTACTAATGGGGTGGGACAAGAGCAGTTCTTC
>-|-|TRBV4-3|TRBJ1-1
CASSQESRASMNTEAFF
TGCGCCAGCAGCCAAGAATCGCGGGCGTCAATGAACACTGAAGCTTTCTTT
>few|-|TRBV4-3|TRBJ2-2
CASSQEPGNTGELFF
TGCGCCAGCAGCCAAGAGCCGGGAAACACCGGGGAGCTGTTTTTT
>-|-|TRBV18|TRBJ1-2
CASSPDSNYGYTF
TGTGCCAGCTCACCCGACTCTAACTATGGCTACACCTTC
>-|TRBD1|TRBV28|TRBJ1-3
CASRGQGENTIYF
TGTGCCAGCCGAGGACAGGGTGAAAACACCATATATTTT
>-|-|TRBV5-1|TRBJ2-5
CASSLRTGGRGETQYF
TGCGCCAGCAGCTTGAGGACGGGGGGCCGGGGTGAGACCCAGTACTTC
>-|-|TRBV11-2|TRBJ2-6
CASSLAGAGANVLTF
TGTGCCAGCAGCTTAGCAGGGGCTGGGGCCAACGTCCTGACTTTC
>once|-|TRBV7-6|TRBJ1-2
CASSPTFSDGYTF
TGTGCCAGCAGCCCAACCTTCAGCGATGGCTACACCTTC
>-|-|TRBV6-5|TRBJ2-1
CASSPQSGSYNEQFF
TGTGCCAGCAGCCCCCAGTCGGGGTCCTACAATGAGCAGTTCTTC
>-|-|TRBV28|TRBJ1-2
CASNRGRALNYGYTF
TGTGCCAGCAATCGTGGGAGGGCCCTTAACTATGGCTACACCTTC
>-|-|TRBV2|TRBJ1-2
CASALQEAGGYTF
TGTGCCAGCGCTCTCCAGGAGGCGGGCGGCTACACCTTC
>once|-|TRBV19|TRBJ2-7
CASSTSGSSYEQYF
TGTGCCAGTAGTACCTCCGGGAGCTCCTACGAGCAGTACTTC
>-|-|TRBV5-4|TRBJ2-5
CASSLGLGETQYF
TGTGCCAGCAGCTTGGGTCTAGGCGAGACCCAGTACTTC
>-|TRBD1|TRBV7-9|TRBJ1-1
CASSLTQGAEAFF
TGTGCCAGCAGCTTAACACAGGGGGCTGAAGCTTTCTTT
>-|TRBD1|TRBV9|TRBJ1-2
CASSTQGERLGGYTF
TGTGCCAGCAGCACCCAGGGGGAGCGCTTAGGAGGCTACACCTTC
>-|TRBD1|TRBV10-3|TRBJ1-1
CAIRNNQGATNTEAFF
TGTGCCATCAGAAACAATCAGGGGGCTACGAACACTGAAGCTTTCTTT
>-|TRBD1|TRBV25-1|TRBJ2-1
CASSESGTGVDNEQFF
TGTGCCAGCAGTGAATCGGGGACAGGGGTGGACAATGAGCAGTTCTTC
>-|TRBD2|TRBV18|TRBJ2-1
CASSPVGTSGYNEQFF
TGTGCCAGCTCCCCAGTCGGGACTAGCGGATACAATGAGCAGTTCTTC
>-|-|TRBV20-1|TRBJ1-2
CSAKIGGGYTF
TGCAGTGCTAAGATCGGAGGTGGCTACACCTTC